The clone carrying this TCR beta chain was counted ten times or more. Its antigen remains unknown. The donors were members of the validation cohort comprising approximately 110 subjects, separate from the roughly 730-subject first cohort. The table came from immunoSEQ multiplex PCR; TCRdb's copy has only in-frame clones and leaves some out. The table has approximately 100,000 clones, less than 90% seen once. The entry originates in a study of cytomegalovirus exposure and HLA in healthy donors. Whole-study results and caveats: The tendency of first-cohort TCR clusters to co-occur in the 100 to 150 validation repertoires was identified by a subsequent analysis. Most TCRs appeared rarely, but some public TCRs recurred in many donors.

The TCR originated in a woman aged 18 to 35 in good health and CMV-seropositive. Sequencing input: PBMCs.

Written as DNA, the CDR3 is TGTGCCAGCAGCTCGGGACAGGTGAACACTGAAGCTTTCTTT. Translating gives CASSSGQVNTEAFF. The gene calls are TRBV7-2 and TRBJ1-1; 8 bases map to TRBD1. V trimming: 4 bases; J trimming: 0 bases; junction bases outside the gene matches: 1. Germline V gene sequence: CDR1 SGHTA, CDR2 FQGNSA. This CDR3 comprises 14 residues. Variable domain in full (rest from reference TRBV7-2 and TRBJ1-1): GAGVSQSPSNKVTEKGKDVELRCDPISGHTALYWYRQSLGQGLEFLIYFQGNSAPDKSGLPSDRFSAERTGGSVSTLTIQRTQQEDSAVYLCASSSGQVNTEAFFGQGTRLTVV.